Listed below are T cell receptor beta chains from one sample, sequenced in a study of cytomegalovirus exposure and HLA in healthy donors. Libraries were prepared by immunoSEQ multiplex PCR; TCRdb keeps only in-frame clonotypes and omits some of them. In the table there are 150,000 or so clones, 60% to 85% of which are singletons. Sequences were obtained from PBMCs. The receptors come from a woman aged 40-49 years in good health and CMV-seronegative. The conserved cysteine and the conserved F or W are not part of the CDR3 here. A D gene is named only where the DNA matches it firmly. Not every row has a clone size; where given, it reads once, few, many or a size class.

V	D	size	J	CDR3
TRBV30	.	.	TRBJ1-6	AWKTGLNSPLH
TRBV28	.	.	TRBJ1-2	ASIPGLGYGYT
TRBV18	TRBD2	once	TRBJ2-3	ASAAGVRTDTQY
TRBV7-9	TRBD1	.	TRBJ1-2	ASILGTGGGYT
TRBV7-2	TRBD1	once	TRBJ2-3	ASSLRGPDTQY
TRBV28	TRBD1	.	TRBJ1-2	ASSPQGARGYT
TRBV7-9	TRBD1	.	TRBJ1-3	ASTGTGGPYSGNTIY
TRBV6-1	.	.	TRBJ1-2	ASSELLQAQST
TRBV25-1	.	.	TRBJ1-2	ASTTGRDLNYGYT
TRBV30	.	.	TRBJ1-2	AWAHGIYGYT
TRBV4-2	.	.	TRBJ1-1	ASSPGGAQNTEAF
TRBV12-2	.	.	TRBJ2-2	ASRDSAVTHSNTGELF
TRBV27	.	.	TRBJ1-3	ASHPRGRGGNTIY
TRBV5-1	TRBD1	.	TRBJ2-5	ASSLAPGGLGETQY
TRBV7-8	.	.	TRBJ2-7	ASSSGRGRPYEQY
TRBV30	.	.	TRBJ1-5	AWSGGDQPQH
TRBV4-1	TRBD2	.	TRBJ2-7	ASSQGFAGVYEQY
TRBV28	.	.	TRBJ2-3	ASSFLVFGGPTSTDTQY
TRBV11-1	TRBD2	.	TRBJ2-7	ASTLRRGAYEQY
TRBV10-3	TRBD2	.	TRBJ2-5	AIRGRLAGGQETQY
TRBV13	.	.	TRBJ1-5	ASSLDSGPQH
TRBV20-1	.	.	TRBJ2-3	SASVADTQY
TRBV6-1	TRBD2	once	TRBJ2-6	ASLAGGSGANVLT
TRBV5-6	.	.	TRBJ2-7	ASSLAKSEVKTN
TRBV6-5	.	.	TRBJ1-5	ASSYRHPNQPQH
TRBV11-3	TRBD1	.	TRBJ1-1	ASSTPGGYAEAF
TRBV11-1	.	few	TRBJ2-1	ASSPGRGYSEQF
TRBV19	.	.	TRBJ1-4	ASSMGGRWEKLF
TRBV13	.	.	TRBJ2-3	ASSPRRGTDTQY
TRBV10-3	.	.	TRBJ2-7	ASSGQSSYEQY
TRBV27	.	.	TRBJ2-7	ASSFHNRDEQY
TRBV7-9	.	.	TRBJ1-1	ASSLPLPGHTEAF
TRBV9	.	.	TRBJ1-3	ASSVASSGNTIY
TRBV30	.	once	TRBJ2-3	AWSSIFVFTDTQY
TRBV5-1	TRBD1	.	TRBJ1-3	ASSSRGLGNTIY
TRBV5-6	.	.	TRBJ2-1	ASSSWGLRYNEQF
TRBV7-6	TRBD1	.	TRBJ2-5	ASSRDSSQETQY
TRBV4-1	TRBD2	few	TRBJ2-5	ASSQDRVGLAGGKTQY
TRBV5-1	.	few	TRBJ1-1	ASSWGGGTEAF
TRBV6-1	.	.	TRBJ1-2	ASSFRTAQGGYT
TRBV6-1	.	.	TRBJ1-6	ASSEVGSSYNSPLH
TRBV6-1	.	few	TRBJ1-1	ASSGNKFPEAF
TRBV29-1	TRBD1	.	TRBJ2-1	SAGTGGRNEQF
TRBV28	.	.	TRBJ1-1	ASSFSYRASEAF
TRBV30	.	few	TRBJ2-1	AWSVWGGYNEQF
TRBV5-1	TRBD1	once	TRBJ1-2	ASSLTGQGRNYGYT